One and the same sample provided the 9 T cell receptor beta chains below, sequenced in a study of blood T cell repertoires in COVID-19. Measured with immunoSEQ multiplex PCR; TCRdb has only the in-frame clones, and not every one. Counted here are about 200,000 clones, about 84% occurring once; the ten biggest clones make up roughly 8%. The sample taken for sequencing was peripheral blood. The receptors stem from a woman at least 80 years old with acute or convalescent COVID-19.

The chain joins TRBV2 to TRBJ2-7, with 9 positions matching TRBD2. The CDR3 contains 13 residues. V was clipped by 7 bases and J by 2 bases; unmatched bases: 3. CDR1 and CDR2 from the germline V gene are SNHLY and FYNNEI. The CDR3 DNA is TGTGCCAGCACGGGACTAGCAGCCTACGAGCAGTACTTC. The encoded protein is CASTGLAAYEQYF.

The V and J genes are TRBV7-9 and TRBJ1-4, with D tentatively TRBD1 (6 bases). CDR3 length: 14 amino acids. Germline CDR1 is SEHNR and CDR2 is FQNEAQ (reference sequence). V lost 2 bases to trimming and J lost 4 bases, with 8 bases between them. CDR3 protein: CASSLRQDNEKLFF. Here the CDR3 DNA reads TGTGCCAGCAGCTTAAGACAGGATAATGAAAAACTGTTTTTT.

This clone was counted only a few times. The CDR3 DNA sequence: TGTGCCAGCAGCGAACACACGGGTACCTACGAGCAGTACTTC. It is translated as CASSEHTGTYEQYF. This rearrangement joins TRBV9 to TRBJ2-7; D ambiguous. This CDR3 has 14 residues. Germline CDR1 and CDR2: SGDLS and YYNGEE. The V and J ends lost 3 bases and 2 bases respectively, with 12 bases between them.

This clone appeared once. V is TRBV11-2 and J is TRBJ2-2; TRBD2 matches at 10 bases. The CDR3 runs 16 residues. The J segment lost 6 bases and the V segment lost 0 bases, leaving 4 bases of the junction unmatched. The germline gives CDR1 SGHAT, CDR2 FQNNGV. The CDR3 nucleotides read TGTGCCAGCAGCTTAGAAGCGGGAGGGATTGCCGGGGAGCTGTTTTTT. It specifies CASSLEAGGIAGELFF.

The chain links TRBV11-2 to TRBJ1-2; no definite D call. CDR3 length: 18 amino acids. V was trimmed by 4 bases and J by 7 bases, leaving 28 bases between them. Germline V CDR1 and CDR2: SGHAT, FQNNGV. The CDR3 DNA follows: TGTGCCAGCAGCTCTAGGGCGACTAGCGTTTTGAGTCGAGCTGGCTACACCTTC. Encoded protein: CASSSRATSVLSRAGYTF.

This chain links TRBV28 with TRBJ2-1; 10 nucleotides align to TRBD2. The CDR3 runs to 18 residues. CDR1 MDHEN and CDR2 SYDVKM come from the germline V gene. The V gene end was trimmed by 6 bases and the J gene end by 5 bases; junction bases not matched to a gene: 16. DNA of the CDR3: TGTGCCAGCAGCCCTCTTAGGTCTAGCGGGAGATTCGACAATGAGCAGTTCTTC. Its translation is CASSPLRSSGRFDNEQFF.

This clone occurred a few times. The chain uses TRBV28 and TRBJ1-5, with TRBD1 matching 11 bases. The CDR3 covers 18 residues. Germline assignment: CDR1 MDHEN and CDR2 SYDVKM. Trimming at V came to 8 bases and at J to 5 bases, leaving 17 bases not matched to a gene. The DNA for the CDR3 is TGTGCCAGCGGGCCGCCTATTCCGGGACAGGGGGTCGATCAGCCCCAGCATTTT. Protein sequence: CASGPPIPGQGVDQPQHF. Using reference TRBV28 and TRBJ1-5 for the parts outside the CDR3, the full variable domain is DVKVTQSSRYLVKRTGEKVFLECVQDMDHENMFWYRQDPGLGLRLIYFSYDVKMKEKGDIPEGYSVSREKKERFSLILESASTNQTSMYLCASGPPIPGQGVDQPQHFGDGTRLSIL.

This clone was picked up one time. The J gene is TRBJ1-2, the V gene TRBV19; a weak D match, TRBD1 (5 bases). Per germline, CDR1 LNHDA and CDR2 SQIVND (reference sequence). This CDR3 region has 14 residues. The V and J ends lost 6 bases and 4 bases respectively, with 15 bases between them. CDR3 sequence reads: CASSKPGHIYGYTF. As DNA, the CDR3 is TGTGCCAGTAGCAAGCCCGGACACATCTATGGCTACACCTTC.

The chain recombines TRBV6-5 with TRBJ2-4; 7 nucleotides line up with TRBD1. Trimming took 6 bases from V and 3 from J; bases not matched to a gene: 8. The CDR3 consists of 15 residues. CDR1 MNHEY and CDR2 SVGAGI come from the germline V gene. CDR3: CASRPTGLGKNIQYF. CDR3 nucleotide sequence: TGTGCCAGCAGACCGACAGGGTTGGGCAAAAACATTCAGTACTTC.